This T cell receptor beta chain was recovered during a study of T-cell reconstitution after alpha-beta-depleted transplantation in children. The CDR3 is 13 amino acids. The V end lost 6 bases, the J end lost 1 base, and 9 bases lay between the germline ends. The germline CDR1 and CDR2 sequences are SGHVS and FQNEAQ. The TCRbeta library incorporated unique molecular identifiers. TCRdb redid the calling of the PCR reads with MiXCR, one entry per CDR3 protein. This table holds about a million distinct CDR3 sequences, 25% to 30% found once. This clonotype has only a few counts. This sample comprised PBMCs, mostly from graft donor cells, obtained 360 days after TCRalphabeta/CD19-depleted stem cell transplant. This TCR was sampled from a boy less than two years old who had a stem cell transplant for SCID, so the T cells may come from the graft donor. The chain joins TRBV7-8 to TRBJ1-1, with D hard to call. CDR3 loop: CASSSETNTEAFF. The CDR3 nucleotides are TGTGCCAGCAGTTCTGAGACGAACACTGAAGCTTTCTTT.